The rows below give T cell receptor beta chains drawn from one sample of a study of blood T cell repertoires in COVID-19. Libraries were prepared by immunoSEQ multiplex PCR; TCRdb keeps only in-frame clonotypes and omits some of them. The sample holds 150,000 to 160,000 clones, 65% to 90% seen once. Sequencing was carried out using peripheral blood. Receptors were obtained from a woman aged 55-69 years with COVID-19, enrolled during active disease. CDR3s include the opening cysteine and the closing phenylalanine or tryptophan. Each record gives: J gene, clone size, V gene, D gene, CDR3 protein, CDR3 DNA. D genes are given only for firm matches. For some rows the clone size is stated as once, few or many, or as a class when expanded; others skip it.

j_gene: TRBJ1-5
abundance: few
v_gene: TRBV19
d_gene: .
CDR3aa: CASSFSNQPQHF
CDR3nt: TGTGCCAGCTCTTTTAGCAATCAGCCCCAGCATTTT

j_gene: TRBJ1-5
abundance: .
v_gene: TRBV10-3
d_gene: TRBD1
CDR3aa: CAIRGDSWNQPQHF
CDR3nt: TGTGCCATCAGGGGGGACAGCTGGAATCAGCCCCAGCATTTT

j_gene: TRBJ2-5
abundance: .
v_gene: TRBV15
d_gene: .
CDR3aa: CATSRERKGGPPKTQYF
CDR3nt: TGTGCCACCAGCAGAGAGAGGAAAGGAGGGCCGCCGAAGACCCAGTACTTC

j_gene: TRBJ2-7
abundance: .
v_gene: TRBV11-2
d_gene: .
CDR3aa: CASSHLGGQYEQYF
CDR3nt: TGTGCCAGCAGCCACCTCGGAGGGCAGTACGAGCAGTACTTC

j_gene: TRBJ2-1
abundance: .
v_gene: TRBV18
d_gene: .
CDR3aa: CASSPRVLAHNEQFF
CDR3nt: TGTGCCAGCTCACCACGCGTGCTAGCCCACAATGAGCAGTTCTTC

j_gene: TRBJ2-1
abundance: .
v_gene: TRBV5-1
d_gene: TRBD2
CDR3aa: CASSETSVAANEQFF
CDR3nt: TGCGCCAGCAGCGAAACTAGCGTAGCTGCCAATGAGCAGTTCTTC

j_gene: TRBJ2-6
abundance: .
v_gene: TRBV20-1
d_gene: .
CDR3aa: CSARRANVLTF
CDR3nt: TGCAGTGCCAGGAGGGCCAACGTCCTGACTTTC

j_gene: TRBJ1-5
abundance: .
v_gene: TRBV7-8
d_gene: TRBD1
CDR3aa: CASSLQGDQPQHF
CDR3nt: TGTGCCAGCAGCCTACAGGGGGATCAGCCCCAGCATTTT

j_gene: TRBJ2-1
abundance: .
v_gene: TRBV12-3/TRBV12-4
d_gene: .
CDR3aa: CASSLAVDEQFF
CDR3nt: TGTGCCAGCAGTTTAGCCGTAGATGAGCAGTTCTTC

j_gene: TRBJ1-6
abundance: .
v_gene: TRBV12-5
d_gene: .
CDR3aa: CASGLDRSRNLNSPLHF
CDR3nt: TGTGCTAGTGGTTTGGACAGGAGCAGGAACCTCAATTCACCCCTCCACTTT

j_gene: TRBJ1-5
abundance: many
v_gene: TRBV3-1/TRBV3-2
d_gene: .
CDR3aa: CASSPTGNRPQHF
CDR3nt: TGTGCCAGCAGCCCCACCGGTAATCGGCCCCAGCATTTT

j_gene: TRBJ1-3
abundance: .
v_gene: TRBV18
d_gene: .
CDR3aa: CASSLPGWSNTIYF
CDR3nt: TGTGCCAGCTCACTTCCCGGTTGGAGCAACACCATATATTTT

j_gene: TRBJ2-4
abundance: .
v_gene: TRBV10-3
d_gene: .
CDR3aa: CAISELGSGDIQYF
CDR3nt: TGTGCCATCAGTGAACTTGGTTCAGGGGACATTCAGTACTTC

j_gene: TRBJ2-7
abundance: once
v_gene: TRBV5-4
d_gene: .
CDR3aa: CASSLAGPNYEQYF
CDR3nt: TGTGCCAGCAGCTTGGCAGGGCCCAACTACGAGCAGTACTTC

j_gene: TRBJ2-3
abundance: .
v_gene: TRBV7-2
d_gene: .
CDR3aa: CASSFGGGAADTQYF
CDR3nt: TGTGCCAGCAGCTTCGGAGGGGGGGCGGCAGATACGCAGTATTTT

j_gene: TRBJ2-1
abundance: .
v_gene: TRBV9
d_gene: TRBD2
CDR3aa: CASSVGTSGTNEQFF
CDR3nt: TGTGCCAGCAGCGTGGGGACTAGCGGGACCAATGAGCAGTTCTTC

j_gene: TRBJ2-5
abundance: .
v_gene: TRBV4-1
d_gene: .
CDR3aa: CASSQFAETQYF
CDR3nt: TGCGCCAGCAGCCAATTTGCGGAGACCCAGTACTTC

j_gene: TRBJ2-1
abundance: .
v_gene: TRBV3-1/TRBV3-2
d_gene: .
CDR3aa: CASSQSGYNEQFF
CDR3nt: TGTGCCAGCAGCCAATCAGGTTACAATGAGCAGTTCTTC

j_gene: TRBJ1-1
abundance: .
v_gene: TRBV11-2
d_gene: TRBD1
CDR3aa: CASSFGGGGTEAFF
CDR3nt: TGTGCCAGCAGCTTTGGAGGGGGCGGCACTGAAGCTTTCTTT

j_gene: TRBJ1-4
abundance: .
v_gene: TRBV7-8
d_gene: TRBD1
CDR3aa: CASTGQGWDLGPEKLFF
CDR3nt: TGTGCCAGCACCGGACAGGGTTGGGATTTGGGGCCTGAAAAACTGTTTTTT

j_gene: TRBJ2-3
abundance: .
v_gene: TRBV6-5
d_gene: .
CDR3aa: CASRASSLSTDTQYF
CDR3nt: TGTGCCAGCAGAGCTTCTAGCCTCAGCACAGATACGCAGTATTTT

j_gene: TRBJ1-2
abundance: .
v_gene: TRBV20-1
d_gene: .
CDR3aa: CSASITGDAKYGYTF
CDR3nt: TGCAGTGCTAGTATTACAGGTGATGCGAAGTATGGCTACACCTTC

j_gene: TRBJ1-1
abundance: .
v_gene: TRBV9
d_gene: TRBD1
CDR3aa: CASSVARGPSTEAFF
CDR3nt: TGTGCCAGCAGCGTAGCCAGGGGGCCGAGCACTGAAGCTTTCTTT

j_gene: TRBJ2-1
abundance: .
v_gene: TRBV18
d_gene: .
CDR3aa: CASSETTYNEQFF
CDR3nt: TGTGCCAGCTCAGAGACTACCTACAATGAGCAGTTCTTC

j_gene: TRBJ2-7
abundance: .
v_gene: TRBV7-3
d_gene: .
CDR3aa: CASSLSFGYEQYF
CDR3nt: TGTGCCAGCAGCTTATCATTCGGGTACGAGCAGTACTTC

j_gene: TRBJ2-1
abundance: .
v_gene: TRBV12-3/TRBV12-4
d_gene: .
CDR3aa: CASSLRAYNEQFF
CDR3nt: TGTGCCAGCAGTTTACGAGCCTACAATGAGCAGTTCTTC

j_gene: TRBJ2-1
abundance: .
v_gene: TRBV9
d_gene: TRBD2
CDR3aa: CASSSGLAVTGEQFF
CDR3nt: TGTGCCAGCAGCTCAGGACTAGCGGTTACGGGTGAGCAGTTCTTC

j_gene: TRBJ1-1
abundance: .
v_gene: TRBV5-1
d_gene: TRBD1
CDR3aa: CASSQRTGNTEAFF
CDR3nt: TGCGCCAGCAGCCAGCGGACAGGAAACACTGAAGCTTTCTTT

j_gene: TRBJ1-1
abundance: once
v_gene: TRBV14
d_gene: .
CDR3aa: CASSRDLLNTEAFF
CDR3nt: TGTGCCAGCAGTCGGGACTTATTGAACACTGAAGCTTTCTTT

j_gene: TRBJ2-2
abundance: .
v_gene: TRBV3-1/TRBV3-2
d_gene: .
CDR3aa: CASSQVGHINTGELFF
CDR3nt: TGTGCCAGCAGCCAAGTAGGACATATAAACACCGGGGAGCTGTTTTTT

j_gene: TRBJ1-3
abundance: .
v_gene: TRBV11-1
d_gene: TRBD1
CDR3aa: CASSTRDRFSGNTIYF
CDR3nt: TGTGCCAGCAGCACCCGGGACAGATTCTCTGGAAACACCATATATTTT

j_gene: TRBJ2-2
abundance: .
v_gene: TRBV5-5
d_gene: .
CDR3aa: CASRLGPNTGELFF
CDR3nt: TGTGCCAGCAGGTTGGGGCCGAACACCGGGGAGCTGTTTTTT

j_gene: TRBJ2-7
abundance: once
v_gene: TRBV29-1
d_gene: .
CDR3aa: CSVRGHRKGAYEQYF
CDR3nt: TGCAGCGTTCGAGGGCATCGTAAAGGAGCCTACGAGCAGTACTTC

j_gene: TRBJ1-2
abundance: .
v_gene: TRBV6-2/TRBV6-3
d_gene: .
CDR3aa: CASSYSLNSYGYTF
CDR3nt: TGTGCCAGCAGTTACTCCCTAAACAGTTATGGCTACACCTTC

j_gene: TRBJ1-1
abundance: .
v_gene: TRBV2
d_gene: TRBD1
CDR3aa: CAMGQGATEAFF
CDR3nt: TGTGCCATGGGACAGGGGGCAACTGAAGCTTTCTTT

j_gene: TRBJ2-1
abundance: .
v_gene: TRBV2
d_gene: .
CDR3aa: CASGDWGEQFF
CDR3nt: TGTGCCAGCGGCGACTGGGGCGAGCAGTTCTTC

j_gene: TRBJ1-5
abundance: .
v_gene: TRBV7-8
d_gene: .
CDR3aa: CASSLVSRGVGQPQHF
CDR3nt: TGTGCCAGCAGCTTAGTAAGCAGGGGAGTTGGTCAGCCCCAGCATTTT

j_gene: TRBJ1-2
abundance: once
v_gene: TRBV5-1
d_gene: .
CDR3aa: CASSDTPAVAYGYTF
CDR3nt: TGCGCCAGCAGCGATACCCCGGCGGTCGCGTATGGCTACACCTTC

j_gene: TRBJ2-6
abundance: .
v_gene: TRBV5-1
d_gene: .
CDR3aa: CASSRLLQSSGANVLTF
CDR3nt: TGCGCCAGCAGCCGCCTCCTTCAGTCCTCTGGGGCCAACGTCCTGACTTTC

j_gene: TRBJ1-6
abundance: .
v_gene: TRBV7-2
d_gene: .
CDR3aa: CASSRPPTSSPLHF
CDR3nt: TGTGCCAGCAGCCGCCCTCCCACCAGTTCACCCCTCCACTTT

j_gene: TRBJ2-7
abundance: .
v_gene: TRBV3-1/TRBV3-2
d_gene: .
CDR3aa: CASSHTGLASYEQYF
CDR3nt: TGTGCCAGCAGTCACACGGGACTGGCCTCCTACGAGCAGTACTTC

j_gene: TRBJ1-3
abundance: .
v_gene: TRBV5-6
d_gene: .
CDR3aa: CASSWGPQGSNTIYF
CDR3nt: TGTGCCAGCAGCTGGGGGCCACAGGGCTCGAACACCATATATTTT

j_gene: TRBJ2-3
abundance: .
v_gene: TRBV11-2
d_gene: .
CDR3aa: CASSLDRTSTDTQYF
CDR3nt: TGTGCCAGCAGCTTAGATAGAACGAGCACAGATACGCAGTATTTT

j_gene: TRBJ1-2
abundance: .
v_gene: TRBV6-5
d_gene: .
CDR3aa: CASSPGSANYGYTF
CDR3nt: TGTGCCAGCAGTCCAGGGTCAGCTAACTATGGCTACACCTTC

j_gene: TRBJ1-2
abundance: few
v_gene: TRBV19
d_gene: .
CDR3aa: CASSWGDRQGNGYTF
CDR3nt: TGTGCCAGTAGTTGGGGGGACCGCCAAGGAAATGGCTACACCTTC

j_gene: TRBJ1-1
abundance: .
v_gene: TRBV19
d_gene: .
CDR3aa: CASSIAMNTEAFF
CDR3nt: TGTGCCAGCTCTATTGCGATGAACACTGAAGCTTTCTTT

j_gene: TRBJ1-5
abundance: .
v_gene: TRBV18
d_gene: TRBD1
CDR3aa: CASSPPGTGNQPQHF
CDR3nt: TGTGCCAGCTCACCACCCGGGACAGGTAATCAGCCCCAGCATTTT

j_gene: TRBJ2-5
abundance: .
v_gene: TRBV3-1/TRBV3-2
d_gene: TRBD1
CDR3aa: CASSPTRGDRGQETQYF
CDR3nt: TGTGCCAGCAGCCCCACTCGGGGGGACAGGGGCCAAGAGACCCAGTACTTC

j_gene: TRBJ1-2
abundance: .
v_gene: TRBV7-9
d_gene: .
CDR3aa: CASSPVSVANYGYTF
CDR3nt: TGTGCCAGCAGCCCTGTATCGGTAGCTAACTATGGCTACACCTTC

j_gene: TRBJ2-2
abundance: .
v_gene: TRBV5-1
d_gene: .
CDR3aa: CASSSYTMVGAGELFF
CDR3nt: TGCGCCAGCAGCTCCTACACGATGGTGGGAGCCGGGGAGCTGTTTTTT

j_gene: TRBJ1-1
abundance: .
v_gene: TRBV4-1
d_gene: TRBD1
CDR3aa: CASSQVQGGTEAFF
CDR3nt: TGCGCCAGCAGCCAAGTTCAGGGGGGCACTGAAGCTTTCTTT

j_gene: TRBJ1-1
abundance: .
v_gene: TRBV27
d_gene: .
CDR3aa: CASATVMNTEAFF
CDR3nt: TGTGCCAGTGCGACAGTGATGAACACTGAAGCTTTCTTT